Below are 23 T cell receptor beta chains sequenced from a single sample in a study of OX40 agonist ivuxolimab in advanced cancers. Assay used: immunoSEQ multiplex PCR; TCRdb lists only in-frame clones, some missing. The sample contains approximately 32,000 clones, approximately 85% of which appear only once. The sample here was CD4+ or CD8+ T cells sorted from blood, taken in a trial of the OX40 agonist ivuxolimab. These receptors originate from an adult with an advanced solid tumor such as melanoma, head and neck, liver or kidney cancer.

This clone was found a few times. This rearrangement joins TRBV15 to TRBJ2-3; the D gene is possibly TRBD2 (6 bases). This CDR3 is 15 amino acids long. The V end was cut by 7 bases, the J end by 3 bases, with 17 bases between. Germline values: CDR1 LNHNV, CDR2 YYDKDF (reference sequence). Written as DNA, the CDR3 is TGTGCCACCAATCAGCGGCGGGGTGAGACAGATACGCAGTATTTT. Protein: CATNQRRGETDTQYF.

The V and J genes are TRBV7-6 and TRBJ2-1; 8 bases map to TRBD2. There are 16 residues in the CDR3. With 3 bases clipped from V and 0 bases from J, the junction kept 4 bases outside the gene matches. Per germline, CDR1 SGHVS and CDR2 FNYEAQ. Here the CDR3 reads CASSFSGDPSYNEQFF. The CDR3 region has the DNA TGTGCCAGCAGCTTTAGCGGGGACCCCTCCTACAATGAGCAGTTCTTC.

This chain joins TRBV4-3 and TRBJ2-3, with D possibly being TRBD1 (5 bases). Deletions cut 1 base from V and 2 bases from J, with 13 bases between. The CDR3 is made up of 16 amino acids. In germline, CDR1 is LGHNA, CDR2 YSLEER. Here the CDR3 reads CASSQGAGPPTDTQYF. CDR3 bases: TGCGCCAGCAGCCAAGGGGCAGGGCCCCCCACAGATACGCAGTATTTT.

This clone was seen only once. The rearrangement uses TRBV28 and TRBJ1-1, with no clear D. Germline CDR1 MDHEN, CDR2 SYDVKM. This CDR3 spans 12 amino acids. Trimming shortened V by 3 bases and J by 4 bases, and 6 bases separated the two germline ends. CDR3 protein: CASSLYGTEAFF. CDR3 bases: TGTGCCAGCAGTTTGTATGGCACTGAAGCTTTCTTT. Combining the CDR3 with reference TRBV28 and TRBJ1-1 gives the whole variable domain DVKVTQSSRYLVKRTGEKVFLECVQDMDHENMFWYRQDPGLGLRLIYFSYDVKMKEKGDIPEGYSVSREKKERFSLILESASTNQTSMYLCASSLYGTEAFFGQGTRLTVV.

J is TRBJ2-3 and V is TRBV5-4; D possibly uses TRBD1 or TRBD2 (5 bases each). The CDR3 is 12 amino acids. Per the germline V gene, CDR1 is SGHNT and CDR2 is YYREEE (reference sequence). V lost 0 bases to trimming and J lost 11 bases, with 10 bases between them. The DNA for the CDR3 is TGTGCCAGCAGCTTGGGTCTTGGGGGGCAGTATTTT. It codes for CASSLGLGGQYF.

V usage is TRBV4-3 and J usage is TRBJ2-2; 8 positions match TRBD1. This CDR3 spans 15 amino acids. Trimming at V came to 4 bases and at J to 6 bases, leaving 7 bases not matched to a gene. Germline loops: CDR1 LGHNA, CDR2 YSLEER. CDR3 sequence (DNA): TGCGCCAGCAGCCTGACGGGACAGGAGGCCGGGGAGCTGTTTTTT. Protein: CASSLTGQEAGELFF.

V gene TRBV14 combines with J gene TRBJ2-7, with D possibly matching TRBD1 (6 bases). The CDR3 runs 15 residues. Trimming took off 4 bases at V and 5 bases at J, with 18 bases between the two ends. Germline lookup yields CDR1 SGHDN and CDR2 FVKESK. This CDR3 reads CASSPTGLGLDEQYF. The CDR3 DNA reads as TGTGCCAGCAGCCCGACAGGTTTGGGTTTGGACGAGCAGTACTTC.

The chain couples TRBV7-9 to TRBJ2-7; the D is unclear. Germline V gene sequence: CDR1 SEHNR, CDR2 FQNEAQ (reference sequence). Trimming cost V 4 bases and J 5 bases, with 12 bases left between them. This CDR3 comprises 13 residues. This chain's CDR3 is CASSSSEWNEQYF. In DNA, the CDR3 is TGTGCCAGCAGCTCGAGCGAATGGAACGAGCAGTACTTC.

This chain connects TRBV6-6 to TRBJ2-1, with a possible D match to TRBD2 (5 bases). CDR1 is MNHNY, CDR2 SVGAGI, per germline (reference sequence). The CDR3 is 14 amino acids. Trimming cost V 7 bases and J 8 bases, with 18 bases left between them. The CDR3 loop is CASTPGYDYDEQFF. Here the CDR3 DNA reads TGTGCCAGCACACCGGGATACGATTATGATGAGCAGTTCTTC.

The V gene is TRBV7-2, the J gene TRBJ1-2; the match to TRBD1 covers 9 bases. This CDR3 has 15 residues. The V and J ends lost 0 bases and 1 base, in that order; junction bases with no gene match: 0. Germline CDR1 reads SGHTA; CDR2 reads FQGNSA. This chain's CDR3 is CASSLADRGNYGYTF. The CDR3 nucleotides read TGTGCCAGCAGCTTAGCGGACAGGGGTAACTATGGCTACACCTTC.

V and J are TRBV27 and TRBJ2-3, with TRBD1 identical over 7 bases. The CDR3 totals 16 residues. Germline CDR1 is MNHEY and CDR2 is SMNVEV (reference sequence). The V segment lost 3 bases and the J segment 5 bases; nucleotides outside the gene matches: 11. CDR3 loop: CASSFNLGGRGDTQYF. The CDR3 DNA reads as TGTGCCAGCAGTTTCAATTTAGGGGGCCGGGGAGATACGCAGTATTTT.

The rearrangement uses TRBV5-4 and TRBJ1-6; the D is unclear. CDR1 SGHNT and CDR2 YYREEE come from the germline V gene (reference sequence). V lost 3 bases and J lost 5, with 12 bases in between. This CDR3 has 15 residues. The CDR3: CASSSMQLNNSPLHF. CDR3 nucleotides: TGTGCCAGCAGCTCAATGCAGTTGAATAATTCACCCCTCCACTTT.

This clone was detected only once. This rearrangement joins TRBV9 to TRBJ2-7; TRBD2 agrees at 8 bases. The V and J ends lost 0 bases and 2 bases, in that order; junction bases with no gene match: 4. The germline V gene encodes CDR1 SGDLS and CDR2 YYNGEE. The CDR3 runs to 15 residues. The CDR3 sequence is CASSVAGGGPYEQYF. CDR3 DNA sequence: TGTGCCAGCAGCGTAGCTGGCGGGGGGCCCTACGAGCAGTACTTC.

The V and J genes are TRBV2 and TRBJ2-7; no reliable D call. Trimming removed 6 bases from V and 6 bases from J, with 12 bases in between. The germline V gene encodes CDR1 SNHLY and CDR2 FYNNEI. This CDR3 has 12 residues. CDR3 in DNA: TGTGCCAGCAGCCGATACAGTTTCGAGCAGTACTTC. Translated: CASSRYSFEQYF.

This clone was counted once. The chain employs TRBV10-3 and TRBJ1-5; D call uncertain. The CDR3 loop spans 17 amino acids. The V end was cut by 3 bases, the J end by 3 bases, with 18 bases between. Germline assignment: CDR1 ENHRY and CDR2 SYGVKD. CDR3 loop: CAISDLPRSVDNQPQHF. The DNA of the CDR3 is TGTGCCATCAGTGATCTCCCACGCTCAGTGGACAATCAGCCCCAGCATTTT.

The chain has TRBV27 and TRBJ2-7; 13 nucleotides line up with TRBD2. The CDR3 has 15 amino acids. Germline CDR1 reads MNHEY; CDR2 reads SMNVEV (reference sequence). The V segment lost 4 bases and the J segment 7 bases; nucleotides outside the gene matches: 7. CDR3 protein: CASSSIGLAGDEQYF. Here the CDR3 DNA reads TGTGCCAGCAGTTCCATCGGACTAGCGGGGGATGAGCAGTACTTC.

J is TRBJ2-1 and V is TRBV5-4; TRBD2 might be the D (6 bases). CDR1 is SGHNT and CDR2 is YYREEE in the germline V gene (reference sequence). Trimming took 5 bases from V and 4 from J, leaving 7 bases between them. The CDR3 consists of 12 residues. The CDR3 DNA is TGTGCCAGCAGAGGAGGGTACAATGAGCAGTTCTTC. Residues: CASRGGYNEQFF.

The chain couples TRBV4-3 to TRBJ1-1, with unresolved D. Trimming took off 0 bases at V and 9 bases at J, with 11 bases between the two ends. CDR3 length: 13 residues. Germline V lookup: CDR1 LGHNA, CDR2 YSLEER. DNA of the CDR3: TGCGCCAGCAGCCAAGATAGCGGGGATAAAGCTTTCTTT. This gives the protein CASSQDSGDKAFF.

This rearrangement joins TRBV7-9 to TRBJ2-7, with TRBD2 identical over 10 bases. Germline CDR1 and CDR2: SEHNR and FQNEAQ (reference sequence). V dropped 4 bases and J dropped 0; count of bases not matched to a gene: 9. CDR3 length: 17 residues. This CDR3 is CASSSSSGGSFSYEQYF. CDR3 in DNA: TGTGCCAGCAGCTCGTCTAGCGGGGGCTCCTTCTCCTACGAGCAGTACTTC.

This sequence joins TRBV5-1 and TRBJ2-2; no definite D call. V was shortened by 0 bases and J by 0 bases, with 3 bases between the two germline ends. Germline V CDR1 and CDR2: SGHRS, YFSETQ. The CDR3 runs to 14 residues. CDR3 residues: CASSLDTNTGELFF. The CDR3 DNA follows: TGCGCCAGCAGCTTGGACACGAACACCGGGGAGCTGTTTTTT.

V usage is TRBV28 and J usage is TRBJ1-2; D possibly corresponds to TRBD1 (5 bases). Trimming removed 5 bases from V and 6 bases from J, with 22 bases in between. The germline V gene has CDR1 MDHEN and CDR2 SYDVKM. This CDR3 comprises 16 residues. CDR3 bases: TGTGCCAGCAGTCCTCACCGGTCGGGGACCCGAGATGGCTACACCTTC. It is translated as CASSPHRSGTRDGYTF.

This chain links TRBV6-1 with TRBJ2-1, with D possibly TRBD2 on 5 matching bases. Trimming stripped 2 bases from V and 7 bases from J, with 18 bases between. Germline CDR1 MNHNS, CDR2 SASEGT. CDR3 size: 16 residues. CDR3 in amino acids: CASSERWSGARNEQFF. The CDR3 nucleotides read TGTGCCAGCAGTGAAAGGTGGAGCGGCGCTCGGAATGAGCAGTTCTTC.

This rearrangement joins TRBV4-1 to TRBJ1-2; the match to TRBD1 covers 9 bases. Germline CDR1 reads MGHRA; CDR2 reads YSYEKL. The CDR3 extends over 15 amino acids. J gave up 4 bases and V 1 base, and 4 bases lay outside the gene matches. The DNA for the CDR3 is TGCGCCAGCAGCCAAGGCCACAGGGGGCTCTATGGCTACACCTTC. This translates into CASSQGHRGLYGYTF.